The T cell receptor (beta chain) under discussion was sequenced for a study of OX40 agonist ivuxolimab in advanced cancers. Study overall: Patients received intravenous ivuxolimab every 2 weeks at 0.01 to 10 mg/kg. Eligibility rules accepted prior anti-PD-1, anti-PD-L1 or anti-CTLA-4 therapy, and 40% to 50% had some.

Clones were sequenced by immunoSEQ multiplex PCR, and TCRdb holds only the in-frame ones, with some missing. The data contain tens of thousands of clones, 85% of them singletons. Germline trimming cut 3 bases from V and 2 bases from J; bases unmatched to any gene: 3. The CDR3 loop spans 14 amino acids. Germline CDR1 reads SEHNR; CDR2 reads FQNEAQ (reference sequence). Study outcomes and limitations: Antigens targeted by the expanded peripheral T cells were not determined. Normalized T-cell clonal expansion was also low in some nonresponders.

In the case of this clone: Its antigen is unidentified.

The rearrangement links TRBV7-9 to TRBJ1-1, with TRBD1 matching over 7 bases. The receptor comes from an adult with an advanced solid tumor such as melanoma, head and neck, liver or kidney cancer. The sequences come from CD4+ or CD8+ T cells sorted from blood, collected in a trial of the OX40 agonist ivuxolimab. This CDR3 is CASSLKGANTEAFF. The CDR3 region has the DNA TGTGCCAGCAGCTTGAAGGGGGCAAACACTGAAGCTTTCTTT.